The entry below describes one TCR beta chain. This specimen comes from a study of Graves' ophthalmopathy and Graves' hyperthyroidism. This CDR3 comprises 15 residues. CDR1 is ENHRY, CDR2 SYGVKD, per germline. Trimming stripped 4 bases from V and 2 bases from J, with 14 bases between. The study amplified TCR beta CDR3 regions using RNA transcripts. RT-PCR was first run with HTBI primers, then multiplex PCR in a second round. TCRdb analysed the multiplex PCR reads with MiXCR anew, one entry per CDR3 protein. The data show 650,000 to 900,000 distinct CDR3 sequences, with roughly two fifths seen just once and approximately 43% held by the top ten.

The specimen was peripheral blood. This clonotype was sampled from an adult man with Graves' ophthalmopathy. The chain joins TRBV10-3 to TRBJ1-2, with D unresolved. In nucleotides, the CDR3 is TGTGCCATCAGTGGGGCCGGCGGGCAGAACTATGGCTACACCTTC. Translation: CAISGAGGQNYGYTF.